The rows below give T cell receptor beta chains drawn from one sample of a study of CD8 T cells in Susac syndrome. TCRdb reprocessed the immunoSEQ multiplex PCR reads via MiXCR and lists one record per CDR3 protein. The sample holds hundreds of thousands of distinct CDR3 sequences; roughly 85% are singletons and the top ten take approximately 0.11%. The sequenced material came from CD8+ T cells from PBMCs. These receptors all come from a human donor with multiple sclerosis. CDR3s include the opening cysteine and the closing phenylalanine or tryptophan.

TRBV7-9,TRBJ1-2,CASSLGAGAGYTF
TRBV29-1,TRBJ2-3,CSVGGSDRGSPTDTQYF
TRBV9,TRBJ2-1,CASSVALRGGDEQFF
TRBV12-3/TRBV12-4,TRBJ2-3,CASSFLGVGTTDTQYF
TRBV9,TRBJ2-1,CASSVGGKTTNEQFF
TRBV6-5,TRBJ2-7,CASSSRRDSHYEQYF
TRBV11-3,TRBJ2-1,CASSPKRPNVRRDNEQFF
TRBV27,TRBJ2-5,CATQDSAETQYF
TRBV6-5,TRBJ1-2,CASSYSQPHSRGDGYTF
TRBV30,TRBJ2-1,CAWSVPPGLAGGLYNEQFF
TRBV2,TRBJ2-2,CASLVKGELFF
TRBV20-1,TRBJ2-7,CSARARLAEPYEQYF
TRBV19,TRBJ1-5,CASSISGQNRFNQPQHF
TRBV4-2,TRBJ1-1,CASSRETGRNTEAFF
TRBV14,TRBJ1-2,CASSQDMGANYGYTF
TRBV7-9,TRBJ2-7,CASTGDSYEQYF
TRBV20-1,TRBJ2-7,CSARSTEHLYEQYF
TRBV27,TRBJ2-2,CASSLLRGINTGELFF
TRBV5-1,TRBJ1-2,CASTSPGTGYGYTF
TRBV12-3/TRBV12-4,TRBJ1-1,CASSRPLWAGDEENTEAFF
TRBV28,TRBJ2-1,CASSLDRASYNEQFF
TRBV2,TRBJ2-7,CASSDLRGTSEDEQYF
TRBV4-2,TRBJ2-4,CASSQGQEGVDIQYF
TRBV4-1,TRBJ2-1,CASSQDLAGRYNEQFF
TRBV2,TRBJ2-1,CASRHRDRHNEQFF
TRBV28,TRBJ2-7,CASSRDLSPEQYF
TRBV9,TRBJ2-2,CASSVDRQTVTGELFF
TRBV24-1,TRBJ2-2,CATSDPKNGELFF
TRBV20-1,TRBJ2-1,CSARDGVSSYNEQFF
TRBV20-1,TRBJ2-1,CSAARGLAGMNEQFF
TRBV27,TRBJ2-3,CASTAGGGRTQYF
TRBV28,TRBJ2-1,CASHRASGSLSYNEQFF
TRBV13,TRBJ1-1,CASRLSMHARNTEAFF
TRBV12-3/TRBV12-4,TRBJ1-5,CASSFLARGSYQVEPQHF
TRBV5-1,TRBJ2-7,CASSLTAPSSSYEQYF
TRBV27,TRBJ2-3,CASSSGTDTQYF
TRBV29-1,TRBJ2-7,CSADAGTGGSYEQYF
TRBV27,TRBJ2-3,CASSLGPKSTDTQYF
TRBV6-5,TRBJ2-7,CASSYSVGQGFTYEQYF
TRBV21-1,TRBJ2-2,CASSKVQGSTGELFF
TRBV27,TRBJ2-1,CASSPLSNEQFF
TRBV3-1,TRBJ2-1,CASSPMREGFNEQFF
TRBV9,TRBJ2-6,CASSVPNSGANVLTF
TRBV6-6,TRBJ1-2,CASSYSGGVFHGYTF
TRBV12-3/TRBV12-4,TRBJ1-5,CASSPQGQLQPQHF